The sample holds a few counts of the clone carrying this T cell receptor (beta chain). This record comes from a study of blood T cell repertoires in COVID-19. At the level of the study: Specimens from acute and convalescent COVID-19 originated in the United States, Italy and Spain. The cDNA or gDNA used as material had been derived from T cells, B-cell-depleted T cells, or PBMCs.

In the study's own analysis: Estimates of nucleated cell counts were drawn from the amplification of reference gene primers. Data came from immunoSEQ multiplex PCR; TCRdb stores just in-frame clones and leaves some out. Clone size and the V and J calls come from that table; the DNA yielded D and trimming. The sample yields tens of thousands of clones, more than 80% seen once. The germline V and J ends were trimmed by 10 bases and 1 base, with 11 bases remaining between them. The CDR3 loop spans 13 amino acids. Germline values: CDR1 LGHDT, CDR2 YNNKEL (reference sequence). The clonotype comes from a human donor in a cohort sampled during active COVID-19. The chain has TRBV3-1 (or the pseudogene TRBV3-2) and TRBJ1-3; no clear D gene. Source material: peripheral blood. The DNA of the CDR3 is TGTGCCACCCGCGGATTATCTGGAAACACCATATATTTT. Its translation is CATRGLSGNTIYF.